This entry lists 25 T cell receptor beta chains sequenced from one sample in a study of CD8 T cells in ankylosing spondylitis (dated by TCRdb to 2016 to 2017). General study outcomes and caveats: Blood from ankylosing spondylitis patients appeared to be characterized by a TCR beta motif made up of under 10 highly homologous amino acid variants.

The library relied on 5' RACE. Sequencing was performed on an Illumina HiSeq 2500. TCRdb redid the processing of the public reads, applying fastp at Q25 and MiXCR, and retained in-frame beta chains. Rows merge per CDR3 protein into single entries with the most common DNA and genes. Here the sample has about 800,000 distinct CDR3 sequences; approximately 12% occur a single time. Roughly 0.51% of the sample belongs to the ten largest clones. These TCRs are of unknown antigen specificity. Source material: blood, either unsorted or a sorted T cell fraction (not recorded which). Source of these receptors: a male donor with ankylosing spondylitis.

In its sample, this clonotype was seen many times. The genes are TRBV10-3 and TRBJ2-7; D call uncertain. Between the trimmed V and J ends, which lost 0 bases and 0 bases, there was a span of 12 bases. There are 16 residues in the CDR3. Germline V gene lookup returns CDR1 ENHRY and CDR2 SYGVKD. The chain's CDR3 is CAISESSQANSYEQYF. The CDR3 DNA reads TGTGCCATCAGTGAGTCGAGCCAGGCGAACTCCTACGAGCAGTACTTC.

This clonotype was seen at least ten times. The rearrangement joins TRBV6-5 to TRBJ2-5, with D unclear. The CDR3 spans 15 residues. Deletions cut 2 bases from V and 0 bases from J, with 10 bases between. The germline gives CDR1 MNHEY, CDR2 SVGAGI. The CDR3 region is CASSYRFSDQETQYF. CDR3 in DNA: TGTGCCAGCAGTTACCGGTTCAGCGACCAAGAGACCCAGTACTTC.

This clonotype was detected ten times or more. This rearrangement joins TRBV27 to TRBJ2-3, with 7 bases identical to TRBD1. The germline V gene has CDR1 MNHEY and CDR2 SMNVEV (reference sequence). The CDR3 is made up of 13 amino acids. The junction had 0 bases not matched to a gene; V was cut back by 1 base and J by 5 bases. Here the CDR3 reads CASSLYRGDTQYF. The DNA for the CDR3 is TGTGCCAGCAGTTTATACAGGGGAGATACGCAGTATTTT.

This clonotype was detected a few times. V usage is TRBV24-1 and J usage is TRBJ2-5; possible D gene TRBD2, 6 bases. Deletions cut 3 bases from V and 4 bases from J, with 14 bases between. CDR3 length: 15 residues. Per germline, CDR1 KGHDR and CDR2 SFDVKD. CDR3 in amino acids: CATSDPNGGGETQYF. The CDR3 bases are TGTGCCACCAGTGATCCGAACGGGGGTGGAGAGACCCAGTACTTC.

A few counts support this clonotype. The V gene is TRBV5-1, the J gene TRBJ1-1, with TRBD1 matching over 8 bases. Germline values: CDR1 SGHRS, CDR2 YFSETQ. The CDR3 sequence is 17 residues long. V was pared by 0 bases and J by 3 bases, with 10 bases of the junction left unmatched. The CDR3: CASSLAGQGRTYTEAFF. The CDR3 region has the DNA TGCGCCAGCAGCTTGGCCGGACAGGGCCGTACCTACACTGAAGCTTTCTTT.

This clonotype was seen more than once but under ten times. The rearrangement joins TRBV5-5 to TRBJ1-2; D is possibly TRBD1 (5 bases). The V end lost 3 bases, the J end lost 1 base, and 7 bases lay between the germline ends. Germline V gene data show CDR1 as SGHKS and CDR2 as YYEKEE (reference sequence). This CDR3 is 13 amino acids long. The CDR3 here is CASSWGVNYGYTF. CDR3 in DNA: TGTGCCAGCAGCTGGGGGGTTAACTATGGCTACACCTTC.

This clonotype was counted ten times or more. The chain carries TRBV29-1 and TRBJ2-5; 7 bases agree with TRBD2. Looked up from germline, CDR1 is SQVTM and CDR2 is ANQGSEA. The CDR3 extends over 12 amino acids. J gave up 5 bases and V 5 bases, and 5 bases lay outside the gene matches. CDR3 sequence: CSVLGEGETQYF. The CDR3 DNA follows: TGCAGCGTTCTGGGGGAGGGGGAGACCCAGTACTTC.

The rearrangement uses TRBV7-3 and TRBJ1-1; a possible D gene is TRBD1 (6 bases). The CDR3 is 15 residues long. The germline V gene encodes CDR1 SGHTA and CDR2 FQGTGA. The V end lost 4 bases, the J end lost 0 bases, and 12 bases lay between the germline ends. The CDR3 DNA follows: TGTGCCAGCAGCTCTGGGGGCAGTCTGAACACTGAAGCTTTCTTT. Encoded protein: CASSSGGSLNTEAFF.

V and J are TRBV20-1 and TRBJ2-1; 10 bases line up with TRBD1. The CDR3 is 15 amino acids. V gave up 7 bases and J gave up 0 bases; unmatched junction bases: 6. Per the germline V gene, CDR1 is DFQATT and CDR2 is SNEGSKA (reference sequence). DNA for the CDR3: TGCAGTGTGGGTCGGGACAGGGGCTCCTACAATGAGCAGTTCTTC. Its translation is CSVGRDRGSYNEQFF.

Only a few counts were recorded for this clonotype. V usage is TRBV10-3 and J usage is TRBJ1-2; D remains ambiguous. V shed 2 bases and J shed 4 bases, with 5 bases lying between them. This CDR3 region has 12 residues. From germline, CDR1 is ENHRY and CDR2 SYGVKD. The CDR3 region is CAISETRYGYTF. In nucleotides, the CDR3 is TGTGCCATCAGTGAGACTCGCTATGGCTACACCTTC.

DNA of the CDR3: TGTGCCAGCAGCTACGAAGGGCAGGCAAGCACAGATACGCAGTATTTT. Translated: CASSYEGQASTDTQYF. This sequence joins TRBV7-2 and TRBJ2-3, with D unclear. Germline CDR1 reads SGHTA; CDR2 reads FQGNSA. The CDR3 loop spans 16 amino acids. Deletions cut 4 bases from V and 0 bases from J, with 14 bases between.

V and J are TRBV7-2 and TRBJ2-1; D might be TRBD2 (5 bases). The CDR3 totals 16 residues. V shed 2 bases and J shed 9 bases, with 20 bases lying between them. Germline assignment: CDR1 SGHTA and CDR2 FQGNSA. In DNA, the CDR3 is TGTGCCAGCAGCTTATCCCTCTTGTCGGGGTTAGGTGAGCAGTTCTTC. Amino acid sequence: CASSLSLLSGLGEQFF.

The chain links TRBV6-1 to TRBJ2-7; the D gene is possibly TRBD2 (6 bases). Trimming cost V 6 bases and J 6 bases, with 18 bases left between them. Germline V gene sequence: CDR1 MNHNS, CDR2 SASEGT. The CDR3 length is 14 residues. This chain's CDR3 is CASRGTFPSGEQYF. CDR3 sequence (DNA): TGTGCCAGCAGGGGGACTTTCCCCTCGGGCGAGCAGTACTTC.

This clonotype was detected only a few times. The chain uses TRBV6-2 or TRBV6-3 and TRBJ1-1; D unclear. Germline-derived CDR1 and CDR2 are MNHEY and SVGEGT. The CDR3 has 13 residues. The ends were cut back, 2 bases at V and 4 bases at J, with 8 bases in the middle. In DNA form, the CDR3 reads TGTGCCAGCAGTTACGTGTTTCGCACTGAAGCTTTCTTT. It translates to CASSYVFRTEAFF.

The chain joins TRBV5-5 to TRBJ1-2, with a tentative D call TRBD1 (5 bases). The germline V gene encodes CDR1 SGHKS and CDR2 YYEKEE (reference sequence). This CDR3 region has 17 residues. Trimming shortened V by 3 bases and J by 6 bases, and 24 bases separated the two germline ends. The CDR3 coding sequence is TGTGCCAGCAGCTATATCGGGACGCAACTCGGGTCGGATGGCTACACCTTC. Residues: CASSYIGTQLGSDGYTF.

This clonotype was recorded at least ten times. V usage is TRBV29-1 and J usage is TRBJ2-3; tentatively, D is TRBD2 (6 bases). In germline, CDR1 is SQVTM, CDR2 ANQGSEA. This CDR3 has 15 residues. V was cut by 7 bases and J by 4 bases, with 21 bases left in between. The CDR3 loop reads CSATVGRGSADTQYF. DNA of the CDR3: TGCAGCGCCACTGTCGGGCGGGGTTCCGCAGATACGCAGTATTTT.

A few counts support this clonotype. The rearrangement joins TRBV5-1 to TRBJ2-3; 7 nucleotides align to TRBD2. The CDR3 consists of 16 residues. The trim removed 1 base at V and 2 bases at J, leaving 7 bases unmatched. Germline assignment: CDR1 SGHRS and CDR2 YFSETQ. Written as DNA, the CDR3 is TGCGCCAGCAGCTTGCCGGTAGCGGGTTACACAGATACGCAGTATTTT. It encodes CASSLPVAGYTDTQYF.

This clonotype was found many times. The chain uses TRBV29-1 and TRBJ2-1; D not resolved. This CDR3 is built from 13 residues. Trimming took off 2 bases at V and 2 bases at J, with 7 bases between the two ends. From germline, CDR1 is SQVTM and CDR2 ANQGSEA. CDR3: CSVEYAAYNEQFF. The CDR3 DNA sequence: TGCAGCGTTGAATACGCAGCCTACAATGAGCAGTTCTTC.

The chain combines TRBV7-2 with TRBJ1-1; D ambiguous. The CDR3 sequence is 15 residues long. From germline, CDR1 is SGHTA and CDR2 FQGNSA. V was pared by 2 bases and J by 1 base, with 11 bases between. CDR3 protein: CASSLRPPGNTEAFF. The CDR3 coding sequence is TGTGCCAGCAGCTTACGTCCACCGGGGAACACTGAAGCTTTCTTT.

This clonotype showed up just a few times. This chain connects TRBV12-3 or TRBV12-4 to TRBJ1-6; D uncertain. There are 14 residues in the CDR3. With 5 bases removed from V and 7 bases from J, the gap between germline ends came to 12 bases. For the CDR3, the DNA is TGTGCCAGCAGTAAGGAACAAGGGAATTCACCCCTCCACTTT. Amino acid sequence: CASSKEQGNSPLHF.

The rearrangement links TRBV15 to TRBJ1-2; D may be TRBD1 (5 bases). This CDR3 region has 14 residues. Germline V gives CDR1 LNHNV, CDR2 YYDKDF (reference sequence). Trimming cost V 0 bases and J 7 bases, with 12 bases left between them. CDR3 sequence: CATSRDQAGLGYTF. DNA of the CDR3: TGTGCCACCAGCAGAGATCAAGCAGGGCTTGGCTACACCTTC.

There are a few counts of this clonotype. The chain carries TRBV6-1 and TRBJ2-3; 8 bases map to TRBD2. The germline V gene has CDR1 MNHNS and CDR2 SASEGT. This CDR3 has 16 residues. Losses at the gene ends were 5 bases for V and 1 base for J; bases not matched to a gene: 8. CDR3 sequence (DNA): TGTGCCAGCAGTCCCCCCGGGCGGGGGGGCACAGATACGCAGTATTTT. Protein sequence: CASSPPGRGGTDTQYF.

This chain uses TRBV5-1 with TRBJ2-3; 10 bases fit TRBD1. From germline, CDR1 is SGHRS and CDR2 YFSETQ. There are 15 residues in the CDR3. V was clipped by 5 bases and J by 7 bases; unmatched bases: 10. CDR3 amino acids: CASSYLRDRGHTQYF. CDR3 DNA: TGCGCCAGCAGTTACCTAAGGGACAGGGGTCATACGCAGTATTTT.

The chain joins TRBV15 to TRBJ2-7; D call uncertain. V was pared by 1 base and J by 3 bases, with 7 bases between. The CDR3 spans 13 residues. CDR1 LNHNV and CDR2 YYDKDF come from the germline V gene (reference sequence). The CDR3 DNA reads TGTGCCACCAGCAGAGCCCGGGTCTACGAGCAGTACTTC. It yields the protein CATSRARVYEQYF.

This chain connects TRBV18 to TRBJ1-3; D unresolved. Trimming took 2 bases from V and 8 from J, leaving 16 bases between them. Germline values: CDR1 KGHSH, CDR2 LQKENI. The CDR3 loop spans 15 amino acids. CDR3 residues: CASSPVPTPRDTIYF. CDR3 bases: TGTGCCAGCTCACCAGTGCCCACCCCTCGAGACACCATATATTTT.